The present T cell receptor beta chain was sequenced within a study of T-cell reconstitution after alpha-beta-depleted transplantation in children. Study-wide findings and caveats: Once a year had passed after transplant, T-cell counts and diversity came mostly from newly produced T cells.

Germline CDR1 and CDR2: SGHTA and FQGNSA. This CDR3 region has 15 residues. The V gene lost 2 bases and the J gene lost 7 bases, with 18 bases spanning the gap. As it was prepared, the TCRbeta library received unique molecular identifiers. TCRdb re-called the PCR reads through MiXCR, storing one row per CDR3 protein. The sample shows some 310,000 distinct CDR3 sequences, 23% of them seen only once. Only a few counts were recorded for this clonotype. Antigen: not known. The gene calls are TRBV7-2 and TRBJ2-7, with no clear D. The sequence came from a male patient aged 10 to 17 who had a stem cell transplant for acute lymphoblastic leukemia, so the T cells may come from the graft donor. Specimen: PBMCs, mostly from graft donor cells, collected 180 days after TCRalphabeta/CD19-depleted stem cell transplant. CDR3 protein: CASSLRRGLFKEQYF. The CDR3 DNA reads as TGTGCCAGCAGCTTAAGGCGAGGTCTTTTTAAAGAGCAGTACTTC.